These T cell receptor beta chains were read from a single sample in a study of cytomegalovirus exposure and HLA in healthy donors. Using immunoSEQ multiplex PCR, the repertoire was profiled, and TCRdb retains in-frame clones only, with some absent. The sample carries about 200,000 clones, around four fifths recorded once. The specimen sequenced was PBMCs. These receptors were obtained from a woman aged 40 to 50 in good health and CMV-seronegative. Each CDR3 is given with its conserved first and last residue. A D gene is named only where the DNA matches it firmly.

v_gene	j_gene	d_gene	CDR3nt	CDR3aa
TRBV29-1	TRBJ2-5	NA	TGCAGCGTCTTAGGAGGGACTGGCGAGACCCAGTACTTC	CSVLGGTGETQYF
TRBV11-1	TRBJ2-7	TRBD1	TGTGCCAGCAGCGGTAACACAGGGGGCCCCTACGAGCAGTACTTC	CASSGNTGGPYEQYF
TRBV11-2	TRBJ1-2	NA	TGTGCCAGCAGCTTAAGAAGGGGTAATGTCTACACCTTC	CASSLRRGNVYTF
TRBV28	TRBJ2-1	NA	TGTGCCAGCTCACAGGCACTTTGGGATGAGCAGTTCTTC	CASSQALWDEQFF
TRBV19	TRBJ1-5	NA	TGTGCCAGTACCGCCCACGACCGGGTTCAGCCCCAGCATTTT	CASTAHDRVQPQHF
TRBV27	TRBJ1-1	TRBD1	TGTGCCAGCAGTCTAAGACCCGGGACAGGGAAAATGAACACTGAAGCTTTCTTT	CASSLRPGTGKMNTEAFF
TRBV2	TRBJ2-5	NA	TGTGCCAGCAGTGACGTCCCGCGGGAGACCCAGTACTTC	CASSDVPRETQYF
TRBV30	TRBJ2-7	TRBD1	TGTGCCTGGAGCGGAGGACCGACAGGGGGTCTTTTATCCTACGAGCAGTACTTC	CAWSGGPTGGLLSYEQYF
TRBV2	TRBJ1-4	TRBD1	TGTGCCGGCCACAGGGGCTTAAATGAAAAACTGTTTTTT	CAGHRGLNEKLFF
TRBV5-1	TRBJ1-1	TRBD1	TGCGCCAGTAGGACAGGCCTTGAAGCTTTCTTT	CASRTGLEAFF
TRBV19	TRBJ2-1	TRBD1	TGTGCCAGTAGCCCCCCTGGGGACAGGGTTGTCTATGAGCAGTTCTTC	CASSPPGDRVVYEQFF
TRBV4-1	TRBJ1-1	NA	TGCGCCAGCAGACATAACAGGTTAAACACTGAAGCTTTCTTT	CASRHNRLNTEAFF
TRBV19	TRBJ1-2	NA	TGTGCCAGTAGTATGATCCCTGGGGCCAACTATGGCTACACCTTC	CASSMIPGANYGYTF